Here is one TCR beta chain with its context. This sample was taken from a study of shared clonotypes between healthy human individuals. The authors split each subset's genomic DNA evenly across several immunoSEQ plates. The method was immunoSEQ multiplex PCR; TCRdb's version includes in-frame clones alone and lacks a portion of them. The table has roughly 700,000 clones, around two thirds seen once. All the donors were Caucasian adults who lived in Nashville, Tennessee. With V trimmed by 6 bases and J by 1 base, 8 bases remained unmatched. The CDR3 is made up of 16 amino acids. The germline CDR1 and CDR2 sequences are SQVTM and ANQGSEA.

What was sequenced was memory CD4+ T cells sorted from blood. The subset is: CD45RA-negative fraction. This receptor was identified in a woman younger than 45 in good health. The J gene is TRBJ2-1, the V gene TRBV29-1; 11 nucleotides match TRBD2. The CDR3 region has the DNA TGCAGCGTAACGCCCGGGACTAGCGGTTCCTACAATGAGCAGTTCTTC. Its protein product is CSVTPGTSGSYNEQFF.